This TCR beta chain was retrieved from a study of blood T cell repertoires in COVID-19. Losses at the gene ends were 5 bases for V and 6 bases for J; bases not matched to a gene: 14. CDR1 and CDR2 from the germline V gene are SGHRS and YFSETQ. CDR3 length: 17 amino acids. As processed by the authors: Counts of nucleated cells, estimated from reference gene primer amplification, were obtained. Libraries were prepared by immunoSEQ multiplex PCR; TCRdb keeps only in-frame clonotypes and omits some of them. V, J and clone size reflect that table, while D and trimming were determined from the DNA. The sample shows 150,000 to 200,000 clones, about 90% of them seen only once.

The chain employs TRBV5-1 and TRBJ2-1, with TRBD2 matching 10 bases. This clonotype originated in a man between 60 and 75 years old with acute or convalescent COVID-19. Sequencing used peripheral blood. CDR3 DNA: TGCGCCAGCAGGGAGGGTAGCGGGGGGCCGGGGATCAATGAGCAGTTCTTC. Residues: CASREGSGGPGINEQFF.